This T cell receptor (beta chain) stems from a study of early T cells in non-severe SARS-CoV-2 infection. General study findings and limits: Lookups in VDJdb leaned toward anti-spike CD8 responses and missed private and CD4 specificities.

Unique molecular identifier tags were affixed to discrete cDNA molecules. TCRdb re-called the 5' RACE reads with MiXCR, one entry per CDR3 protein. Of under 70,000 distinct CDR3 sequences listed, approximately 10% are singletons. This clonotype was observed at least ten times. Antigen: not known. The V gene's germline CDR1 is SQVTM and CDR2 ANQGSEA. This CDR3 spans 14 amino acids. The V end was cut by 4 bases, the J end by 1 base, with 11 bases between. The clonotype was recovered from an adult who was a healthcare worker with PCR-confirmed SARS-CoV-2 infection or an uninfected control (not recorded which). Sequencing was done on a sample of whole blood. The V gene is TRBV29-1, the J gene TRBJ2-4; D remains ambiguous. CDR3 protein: CSVVATGAKNIQYF. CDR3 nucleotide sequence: TGCAGCGTTGTGGCGACTGGTGCCAAAAACATTCAGTACTTC.